This TCR beta chain was sequenced during a study of T cell repertoires in cytomegalovirus infection. The CDR3 runs 16 residues. The ends lost 3 bases at V and 3 bases at J; junction bases unmatched: 8. CDR1 and CDR2 from the germline V gene are SGHNT and YENEEA. This clonotype has at least ten counts. MiXCR, run by TCRdb on the reads, gives a single entry per CDR3 protein. The profile shows under 95,000 distinct CDR3 sequences, 3% to 4.5% of them singletons. What was sequenced was PBMCs. The chain is built from TRBV11-3 and TRBJ1-2; 9 bases match TRBD1. This TCR derives from a human donor in good health (CMV status not recorded). Some clones in this sample may be carry-over from other donors' samples. The CDR3 loop is CASSFSGTGIDYGYTF. The CDR3 nucleotides are TGTGCCAGCAGCTTCTCCGGGACAGGGATCGACTATGGCTACACCTTC.